This TCR beta chain came from a study of T cell responses to AZD1222 COVID-19 vaccine. About the research overall: Second doses at about 4 or about 12 weeks were pooled. Study-level findings and limits: Close to half of all spike-specific TCRs reportedly target regions of the variants that are unmutated.

A remark on this clone: The antigen is unknown.

The CDR3 runs to 14 residues. Between the trimmed V and J ends, which lost 5 bases and 1 base, there was a span of 12 bases. CDR1 and CDR2 (germline): SGHRS, YFSETQ. The assay was immunoSEQ multiplex PCR, and TCRdb's table has in-frame clones only and misses some. The sample carries 55,000 to 90,000 clones, around four fifths recorded once. The sample was peripheral blood, taken on day 0 of AZD1222 vaccination. The source is an adult in good health. The V gene is TRBV5-1, the J gene TRBJ1-1; D call uncertain. Written as DNA, the CDR3 is TGCGCCAGCAGGGTGGGCAGCGAGAACACTGAAGCTTTCTTT. Translating it yields CASRVGSENTEAFF.